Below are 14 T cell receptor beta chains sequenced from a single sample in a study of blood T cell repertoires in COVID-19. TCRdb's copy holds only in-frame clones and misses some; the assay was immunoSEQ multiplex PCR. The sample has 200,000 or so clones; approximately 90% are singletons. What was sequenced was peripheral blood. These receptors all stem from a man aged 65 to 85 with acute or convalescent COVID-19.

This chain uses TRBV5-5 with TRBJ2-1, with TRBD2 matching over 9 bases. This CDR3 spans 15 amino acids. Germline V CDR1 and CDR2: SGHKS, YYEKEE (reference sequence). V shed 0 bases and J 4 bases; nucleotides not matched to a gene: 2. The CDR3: CASSLGTSAYNEQFF. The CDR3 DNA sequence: TGTGCCAGCAGCTTGGGGACTAGCGCTTACAATGAGCAGTTCTTC. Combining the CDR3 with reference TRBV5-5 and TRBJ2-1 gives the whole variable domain DAGVTQSPTHLIKTRGQQVTLRCSPISGHKSVSWYQQVLGQGPQFIFQYYEKEERGRGNFPDRFSARQFPNYSSELNVNALLLGDSALYLCASSLGTSAYNEQFFGPGTRLTVL.

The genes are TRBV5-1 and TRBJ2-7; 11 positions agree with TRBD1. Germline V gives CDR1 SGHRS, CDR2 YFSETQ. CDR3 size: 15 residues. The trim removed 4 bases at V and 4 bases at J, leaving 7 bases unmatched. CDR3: CASSLGTGGKYEQYF. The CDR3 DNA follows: TGCGCCAGCAGCCTCGGGACAGGGGGAAAGTACGAGCAGTACTTC.

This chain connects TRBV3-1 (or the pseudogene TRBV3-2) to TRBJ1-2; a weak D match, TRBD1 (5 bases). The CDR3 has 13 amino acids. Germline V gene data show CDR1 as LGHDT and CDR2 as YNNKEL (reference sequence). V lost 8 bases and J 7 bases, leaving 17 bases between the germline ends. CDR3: CASVGGPLFGYTF. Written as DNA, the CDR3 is TGTGCCAGCGTGGGGGGACCCCTTTTTGGCTACACCTTC.

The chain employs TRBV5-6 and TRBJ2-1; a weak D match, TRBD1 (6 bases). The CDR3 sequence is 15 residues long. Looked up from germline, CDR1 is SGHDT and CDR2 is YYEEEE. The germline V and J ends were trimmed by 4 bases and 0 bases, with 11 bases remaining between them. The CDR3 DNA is TGTGCCAGCAGCATGGACAGAAGCTCCTACAATGAGCAGTTCTTC. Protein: CASSMDRSSYNEQFF. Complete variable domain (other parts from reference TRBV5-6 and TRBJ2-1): DAGVTQSPTHLIKTRGQQVTLRCSPKSGHDTVSWYQQALGQGPQFIFQYYEEEERQRGNFPDRFSGHQFPNYSSELNVNALLLGDSALYLCASSMDRSSYNEQFFGPGTRLTVL.

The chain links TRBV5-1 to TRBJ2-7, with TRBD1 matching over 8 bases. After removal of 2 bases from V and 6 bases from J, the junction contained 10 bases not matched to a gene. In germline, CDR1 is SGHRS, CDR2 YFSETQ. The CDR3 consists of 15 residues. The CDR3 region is CASSLGVTGVSEQYF. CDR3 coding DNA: TGCGCCAGCAGCTTAGGAGTGACAGGGGTATCCGAGCAGTACTTC.

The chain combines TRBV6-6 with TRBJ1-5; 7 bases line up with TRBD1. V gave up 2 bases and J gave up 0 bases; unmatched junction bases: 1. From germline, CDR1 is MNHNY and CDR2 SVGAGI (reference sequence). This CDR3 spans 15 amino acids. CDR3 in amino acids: CASSYGTASNQPQHF. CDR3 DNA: TGTGCCAGCAGTTACGGGACAGCTAGCAATCAGCCCCAGCATTTT.

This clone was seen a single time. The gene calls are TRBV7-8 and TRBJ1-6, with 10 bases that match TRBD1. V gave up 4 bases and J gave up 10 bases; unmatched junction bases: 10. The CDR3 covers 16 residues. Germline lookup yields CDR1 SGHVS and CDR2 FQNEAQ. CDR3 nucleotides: TGTGCCAGCAGCTCCGACAGGGGGCATTTTGAATCACCCCTCCACTTT. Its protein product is CASSSDRGHFESPLHF.

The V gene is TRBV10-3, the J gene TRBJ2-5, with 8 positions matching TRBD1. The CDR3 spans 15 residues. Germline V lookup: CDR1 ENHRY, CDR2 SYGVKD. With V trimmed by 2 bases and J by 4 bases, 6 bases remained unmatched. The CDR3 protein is CAISEGGQAPETQYF. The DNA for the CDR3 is TGTGCCATCAGTGAGGGGGGACAGGCTCCAGAGACCCAGTACTTC.

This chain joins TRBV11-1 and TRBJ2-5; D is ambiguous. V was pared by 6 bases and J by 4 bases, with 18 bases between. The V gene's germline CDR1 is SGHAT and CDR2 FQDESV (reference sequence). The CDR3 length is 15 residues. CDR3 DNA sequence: TGTGCCAGCAGTTCCGGTACGGTGGCGGCAGAGACCCAGTACTTC. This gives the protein CASSSGTVAAETQYF.

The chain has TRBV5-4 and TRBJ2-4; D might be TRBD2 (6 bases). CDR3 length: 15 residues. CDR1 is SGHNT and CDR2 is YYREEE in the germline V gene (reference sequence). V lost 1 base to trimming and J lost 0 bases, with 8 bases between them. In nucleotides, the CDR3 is TGTGCCAGCAGCTTGACTAGCAGAGCCAAAAACATTCAGTACTTC. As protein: CASSLTSRAKNIQYF.

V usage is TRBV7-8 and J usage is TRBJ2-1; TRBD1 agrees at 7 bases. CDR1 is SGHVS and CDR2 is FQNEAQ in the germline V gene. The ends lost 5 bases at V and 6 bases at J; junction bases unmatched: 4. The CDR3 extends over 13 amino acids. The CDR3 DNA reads TGTGCCAGCAGCCCGACAGGGCTCAATGAGCAGTTCTTC. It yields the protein CASSPTGLNEQFF.

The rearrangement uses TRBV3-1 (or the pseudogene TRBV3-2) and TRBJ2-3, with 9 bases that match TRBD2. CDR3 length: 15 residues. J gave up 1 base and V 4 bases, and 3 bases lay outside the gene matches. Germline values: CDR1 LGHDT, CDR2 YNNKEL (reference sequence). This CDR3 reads CASSRVAGGTDTQYF. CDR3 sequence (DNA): TGTGCCAGCAGCCGAGTAGCGGGAGGCACAGATACGCAGTATTTT.

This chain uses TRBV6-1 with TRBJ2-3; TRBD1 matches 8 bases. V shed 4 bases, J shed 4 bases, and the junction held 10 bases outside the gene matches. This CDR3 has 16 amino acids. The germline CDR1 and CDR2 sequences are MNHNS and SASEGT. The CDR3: CASSGFQTGGPDTQYF. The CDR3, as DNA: TGTGCCAGCAGTGGCTTCCAAACAGGGGGGCCAGATACGCAGTATTTT.

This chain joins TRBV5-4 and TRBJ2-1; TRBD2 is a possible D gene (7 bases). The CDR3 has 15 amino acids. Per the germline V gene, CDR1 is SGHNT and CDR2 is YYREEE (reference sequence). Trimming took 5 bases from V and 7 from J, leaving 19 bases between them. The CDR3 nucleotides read TGTGCCAGCAGTCCCCGGGGGGCGCGAATTAATGAGCAGTTCTTC. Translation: CASSPRGARINEQFF.